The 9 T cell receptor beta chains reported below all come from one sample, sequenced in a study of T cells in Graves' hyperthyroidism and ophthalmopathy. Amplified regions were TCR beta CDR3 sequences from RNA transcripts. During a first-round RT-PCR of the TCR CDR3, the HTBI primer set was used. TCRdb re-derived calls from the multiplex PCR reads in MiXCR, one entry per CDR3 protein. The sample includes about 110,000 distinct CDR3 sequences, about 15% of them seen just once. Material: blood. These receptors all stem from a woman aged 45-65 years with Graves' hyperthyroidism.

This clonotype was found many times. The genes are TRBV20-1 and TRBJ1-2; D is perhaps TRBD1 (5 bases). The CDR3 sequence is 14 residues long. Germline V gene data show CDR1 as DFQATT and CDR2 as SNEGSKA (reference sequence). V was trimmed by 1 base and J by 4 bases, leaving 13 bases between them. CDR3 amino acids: CSARAGQGPYGYTF. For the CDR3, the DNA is TGCAGTGCTAGAGCGGGGCAGGGTCCCTATGGCTACACCTTC.

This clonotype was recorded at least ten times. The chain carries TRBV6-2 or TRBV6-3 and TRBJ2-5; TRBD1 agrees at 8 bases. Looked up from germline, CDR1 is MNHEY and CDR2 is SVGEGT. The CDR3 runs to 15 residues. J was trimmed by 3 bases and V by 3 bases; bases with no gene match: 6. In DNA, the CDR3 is TGTGCCAGCAGTTATAACAGGGGGGATGAAGAGACCCAGTACTTC. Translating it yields CASSYNRGDEETQYF.

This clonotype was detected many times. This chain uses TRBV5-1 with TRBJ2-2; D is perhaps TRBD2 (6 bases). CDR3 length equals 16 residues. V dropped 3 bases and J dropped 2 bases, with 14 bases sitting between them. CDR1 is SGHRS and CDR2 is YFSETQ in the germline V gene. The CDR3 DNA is TGCGCCAGCAGCTCCCCTCCGGGAGTAAACACCGGGGAGCTGTTTTTT. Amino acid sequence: CASSSPPGVNTGELFF.

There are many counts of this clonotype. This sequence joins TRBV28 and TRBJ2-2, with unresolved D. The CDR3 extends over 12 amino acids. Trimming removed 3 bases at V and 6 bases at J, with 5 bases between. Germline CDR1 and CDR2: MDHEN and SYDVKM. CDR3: CASSFGSGELFF. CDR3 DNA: TGTGCCAGCAGTTTCGGTTCCGGGGAGCTGTTTTTT.

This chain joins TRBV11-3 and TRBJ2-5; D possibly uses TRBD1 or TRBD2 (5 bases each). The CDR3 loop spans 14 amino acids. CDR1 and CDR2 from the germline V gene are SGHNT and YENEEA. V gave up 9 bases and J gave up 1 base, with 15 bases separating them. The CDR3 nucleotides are TGTGCCAGACGGGGCAGACAGTTCCAAGAGACCCAGTACTTC. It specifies CARRGRQFQETQYF.

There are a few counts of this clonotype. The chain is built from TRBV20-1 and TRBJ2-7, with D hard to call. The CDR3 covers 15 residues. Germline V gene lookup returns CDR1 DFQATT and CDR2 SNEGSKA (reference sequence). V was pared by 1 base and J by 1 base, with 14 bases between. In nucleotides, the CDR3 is TGCAGTGCTAGAGCCCCGGCAGTCTCTTCCTACGAGCAGTACTTC. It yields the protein CSARAPAVSSYEQYF.

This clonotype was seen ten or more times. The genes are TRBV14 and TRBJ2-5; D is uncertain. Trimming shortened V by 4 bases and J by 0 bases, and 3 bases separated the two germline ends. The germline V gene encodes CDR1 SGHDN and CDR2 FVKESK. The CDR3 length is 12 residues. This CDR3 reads CASSRNQETQYF. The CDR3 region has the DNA TGTGCCAGCAGCCGAAACCAAGAGACCCAGTACTTC.

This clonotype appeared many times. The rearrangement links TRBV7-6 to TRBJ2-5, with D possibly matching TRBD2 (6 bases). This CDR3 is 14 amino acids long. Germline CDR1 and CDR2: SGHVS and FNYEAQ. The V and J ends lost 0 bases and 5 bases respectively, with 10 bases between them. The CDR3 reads CASSLAGGTETQYF. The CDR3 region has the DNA TGTGCCAGCAGCTTAGCTGGGGGGACGGAGACCCAGTACTTC.

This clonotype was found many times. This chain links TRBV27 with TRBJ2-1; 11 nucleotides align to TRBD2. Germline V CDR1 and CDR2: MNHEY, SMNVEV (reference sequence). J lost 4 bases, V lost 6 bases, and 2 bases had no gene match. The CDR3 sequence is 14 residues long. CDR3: CASSLAGGYNEQFF. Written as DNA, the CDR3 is TGTGCCAGCAGCCTAGCGGGAGGATACAATGAGCAGTTCTTC.